Listed below are T cell receptor beta chains from one sample, sequenced in a study of blood T cell repertoires in COVID-19. Produced via immunoSEQ multiplex PCR; TCRdb's table is partial and in-frame only. Among roughly 400,000 clones listed, 90% were seen once. Sequenced sample: PBMCs or T cells enriched from blood (not recorded which). The receptors were sampled from a man younger than 35 who had recovered from COVID-19. Both conserved end residues are part of each CDR3. Fields, in order: V gene, clone size, D gene, J gene, CDR3 protein, CDR3 DNA. The D gene is left open where the match is weak. Clone size is not always given. Where it is, it says once, few, many or a class for expanded clones.

>TRBV15|NA|TRBD2|TRBJ2-2
CATELGLAGQTGELFF
TGTGCCACCGAATTAGGACTAGCGGGACAGACCGGGGAGCTGTTTTTT
>TRBV4-1|NA|NA|TRBJ1-1
CASSQEPSGFLAFF
TGCGCCAGCAGCCAAGAACCATCGGGGTTTTTAGCTTTCTTT
>TRBV9|NA|NA|TRBJ2-2
CASSVAGTTSGELFF
TGTGCCAGCAGCGTCGCGGGGACCACATCCGGGGAGCTGTTTTTT
>TRBV11-2|NA|TRBD1|TRBJ2-5
CASSLRQGAATQYF
TGTGCCAGCAGCTTAAGGCAGGGGGCAGCGACCCAGTACTTC
>TRBV18|NA|NA|TRBJ1-1
CASSPLQGWSTEAFF
TGTGCCAGCTCTCCCTTACAGGGTTGGAGTACTGAAGCTTTCTTT
>TRBV5-1|NA|TRBD2|TRBJ2-7
CASSLELAASYEQYF
TGCGCCAGCAGCTTGGAGCTAGCGGCTTCCTACGAGCAGTACTTC
>TRBV5-4|NA|NA|TRBJ1-1
CASSLVATEAFF
TGTGCCAGCAGCTTGGTGGCAACTGAAGCTTTCTTT
>TRBV3-1/TRBV3-2|once|NA|TRBJ1-4
CASSEGPATNEKLFF
TGTGCCAGCAGCGAAGGGCCTGCAACTAATGAAAAACTGTTTTTT
>TRBV19|few|TRBD1|TRBJ1-1
CASSIRTGPSFGGEAFF
TGTGCCAGTAGTATCCGGACAGGGCCCTCGTTCGGCGGTGAAGCTTTCTTT
>TRBV10-2|NA|TRBD1|TRBJ1-1
CASSGPVTGRTEAFF
TGCGCCAGCAGTGGCCCCGTGACAGGGCGAACTGAAGCTTTCTTT
>TRBV5-4|NA|TRBD2|TRBJ2-3
CASSMPGLAGVTDTQYF
TGTGCCAGCAGTATGCCGGGACTAGCGGGAGTAACAGATACGCAGTATTTT
>TRBV30|once|TRBD2|TRBJ2-7
CAWRLAGSGEQYF
TGTGCCTGGAGACTAGCGGGATCAGGCGAGCAGTACTTC
>TRBV28|NA|TRBD1|TRBJ1-1
CASSSWTGEAFF
TGTGCCAGCAGTTCGTGGACAGGGGAAGCTTTCTTT
>TRBV10-3|NA|NA|TRBJ1-5
CAISGTANQPQHF
TGTGCCATCAGTGGGACAGCCAATCAGCCCCAGCATTTT
>TRBV3-1/TRBV3-2|NA|TRBD1|TRBJ1-6
CASSLDRRSPLHF
TGTGCCAGCAGCCTGGACAGGAGATCACCCCTCCACTTT
>TRBV27|NA|NA|TRBJ2-5
CASSLGAGALGTQYF
TGTGCCAGCAGTTTGGGGGCGGGGGCGCTAGGGACCCAGTACTTC
>TRBV25-1|NA|NA|TRBJ1-2
CASSGSYRDGYGYTF
TGTGCCAGCAGTGGGAGTTACAGGGACGGTTATGGCTACACCTTC
>TRBV2|NA|TRBD1|TRBJ2-1
CASSDGTGQFNEQFF
TGTGCCAGCAGTGATGGGACAGGGCAGTTCAATGAGCAGTTCTTC
>TRBV5-1|NA|NA|TRBJ2-3
CASSSSIPGSTGSTDTQYF
TGCGCCAGCAGCTCCTCTATTCCCGGGTCGACAGGCAGTACGGATACGCAGTATTTT
>TRBV19|once|TRBD2|TRBJ2-1
CASSIPQASGRVNEQFF
TGTGCCAGTAGTATACCCCAAGCTAGCGGGAGGGTTAATGAGCAGTTCTTC
>TRBV10-3|NA|TRBD1|TRBJ1-1
CAISDGTGRTEAFF
TGTGCCATCAGTGATGGGACAGGGAGGACTGAAGCTTTCTTT
>TRBV7-9|NA|TRBD2|TRBJ2-1
CASSFGSSGGALEQFF
TGTGCCAGCAGCTTCGGATCTAGCGGGGGGGCTCTGGAGCAGTTCTTC
>TRBV4-2|once|TRBD1|TRBJ2-7
CASSHRQGFSYEQYF
TGTGCCAGCAGCCACCGACAGGGCTTCTCCTACGAGCAGTACTTC